The clone carrying this TCR beta chain occurred a few times. These data belong to a study of T-cell reconstitution after alpha-beta-depleted transplantation in children. As it was prepared, the TCRbeta library received unique molecular identifiers. TCRdb re-analysed the PCR reads in MiXCR, keeping a single row per CDR3 protein. The repertoire holds just under 550,000 distinct CDR3 sequences, with around 17% as singletons. The V and J ends lost 3 bases and 6 bases respectively, with 13 bases between them. The CDR3 sequence is 14 residues long. The material sequenced was PBMCs from the stem cell graft donor, taken from the stem cell graft. This clonotype originated in a human donor who donated a stem cell graft to a child with acute lymphoblastic leukemia. The chain joins TRBV12-3 or TRBV12-4 to TRBJ2-3, with D tentatively TRBD2 (5 bases). The CDR3 loop reads CASSFQGGGDTQYF. CDR3 nucleotide sequence: TGTGCCAGCAGTTTTCAAGGAGGTGGGGATACGCAGTATTTT.